This TCR beta chain stems from a study of control samples from healthy donors and cancer patients. TCRdb keeps only in-frame clones here, not all; method: immunoSEQ multiplex PCR. The sample gives some 140,000 clones, roughly 90% of which show up once; about 7.6% is in the top ten. The sample holds one count of this clone. This sequence was found in a man aged 45-60 years with head and neck cancer. Sample: PBMCs.

The CDR3 reads CATSLNGRWDYGYTF. CDR3 bases: TGTGCCACCTCGCTCAACGGGCGGTGGGACTATGGCTACACCTTC. The V gene is TRBV28, the J gene TRBJ1-2; D not certain. Germline CDR1 MDHEN, CDR2 SYDVKM. CDR3 size: 15 residues. Deletions cut 10 bases from V and 3 bases from J, with 21 bases between.